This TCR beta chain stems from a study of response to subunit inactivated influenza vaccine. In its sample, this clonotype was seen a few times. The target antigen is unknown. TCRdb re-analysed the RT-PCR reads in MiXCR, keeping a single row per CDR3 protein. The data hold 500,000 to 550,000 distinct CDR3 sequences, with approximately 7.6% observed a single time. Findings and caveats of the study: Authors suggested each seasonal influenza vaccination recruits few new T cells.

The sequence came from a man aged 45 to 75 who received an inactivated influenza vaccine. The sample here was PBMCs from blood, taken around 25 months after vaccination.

This CDR3 reads CASSQGVVRGGRNEQYF. Here the CDR3 DNA reads TGTGCCAGCAGCCAAGGAGTGGTGCGGGGGGGCCGGAACGAGCAGTACTTC. This chain connects TRBV4-2 to TRBJ2-7; 9 bases line up with TRBD2. Germline CDR1 and CDR2: LGHNA and YNFKEQ. The CDR3 has 17 residues. Germline trimming cut 1 base from V and 5 bases from J; bases unmatched to any gene: 12.